This T cell receptor beta chain was captured by sequencing in a study of cytomegalovirus exposure and HLA in healthy donors. Vbeta (60) and Jbeta (13) primers were used in the PCR. The table came from immunoSEQ multiplex PCR; TCRdb's copy has only in-frame clones and leaves some out. The sample gives around 170,000 clones, 65% to 85% of which show up once; 3.5% to 4% is in the top ten. General observations from the study: In a later analysis, common viral pathogens appeared linked to several of the most significant clusters. The authors confirmed in vitro that a few CMV-associated chains were specific for CMV antigens. The majority of CMV-associated TCR beta chains were reported as apparently HLA-restricted in a later analysis. High specificity and sensitivity for cytomegalovirus status were reported for the classifier.

Of note for this clone: Its antigen is currently unknown.

The sequenced sample was PBMCs. The sequence came from a man aged 45 to 65 in good health and CMV-seronegative.

The CDR3 DNA sequence: TGCAGCGTTGAGGGAGCGGGGGGCCCACACAATGAGCAGTTCTTC. Translating gives CSVEGAGGPHNEQFF. The chain combines TRBV29-1 with TRBJ2-1, with 9 bases aligning to TRBD2. The CDR3 sequence is 15 residues long. CDR1 and CDR2 (germline): SQVTM, ANQGSEA. Trimming at V came to 3 bases and at J to 5 bases, leaving 8 bases not matched to a gene.